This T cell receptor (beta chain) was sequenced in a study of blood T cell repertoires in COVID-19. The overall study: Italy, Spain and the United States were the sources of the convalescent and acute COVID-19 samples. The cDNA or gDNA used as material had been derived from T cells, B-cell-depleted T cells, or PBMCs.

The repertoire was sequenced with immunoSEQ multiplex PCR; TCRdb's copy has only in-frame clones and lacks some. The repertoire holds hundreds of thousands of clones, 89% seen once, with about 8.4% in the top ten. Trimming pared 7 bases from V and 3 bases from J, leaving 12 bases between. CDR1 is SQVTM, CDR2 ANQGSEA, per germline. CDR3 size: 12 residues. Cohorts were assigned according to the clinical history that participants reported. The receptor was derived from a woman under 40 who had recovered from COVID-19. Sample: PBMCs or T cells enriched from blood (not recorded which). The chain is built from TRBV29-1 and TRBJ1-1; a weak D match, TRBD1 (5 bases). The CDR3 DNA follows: TGCAGCGCCGTGCAGGGATACACTGAAGCTTTCTTT. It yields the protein CSAVQGYTEAFF.